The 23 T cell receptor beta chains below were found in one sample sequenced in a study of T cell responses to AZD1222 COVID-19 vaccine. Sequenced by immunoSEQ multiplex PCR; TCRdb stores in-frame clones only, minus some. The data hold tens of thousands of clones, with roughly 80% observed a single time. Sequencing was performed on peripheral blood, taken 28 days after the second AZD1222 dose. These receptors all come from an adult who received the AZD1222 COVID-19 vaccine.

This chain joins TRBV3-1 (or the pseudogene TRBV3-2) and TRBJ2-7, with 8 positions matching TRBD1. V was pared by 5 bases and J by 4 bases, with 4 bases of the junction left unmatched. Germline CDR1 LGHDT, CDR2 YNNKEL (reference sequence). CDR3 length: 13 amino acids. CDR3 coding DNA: TGTGCCAGCAGCTGGACAGGGAAGTACGAGCAGTACTTC. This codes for CASSWTGKYEQYF.

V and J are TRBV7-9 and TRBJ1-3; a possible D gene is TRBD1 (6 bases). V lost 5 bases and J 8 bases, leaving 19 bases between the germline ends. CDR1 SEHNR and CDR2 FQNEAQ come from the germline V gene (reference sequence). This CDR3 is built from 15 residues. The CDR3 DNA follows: TGTGCCAGCAGCCGTCTTGCGGGGGCGGAATACACCATATATTTT. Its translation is CASSRLAGAEYTIYF.

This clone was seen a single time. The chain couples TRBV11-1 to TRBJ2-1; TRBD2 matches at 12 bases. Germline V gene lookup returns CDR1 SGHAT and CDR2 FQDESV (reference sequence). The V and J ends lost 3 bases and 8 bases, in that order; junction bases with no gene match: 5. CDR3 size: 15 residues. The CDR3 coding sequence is TGTGCCAGCAGCTTGGGACTAGCGGGTGTGGATGAGCAGTTCTTC. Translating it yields CASSLGLAGVDEQFF. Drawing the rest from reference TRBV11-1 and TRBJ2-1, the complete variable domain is EAEVAQSPRYKITEKSQAVAFWCDPISGHATLYWYRQILGQGPELLVQFQDESVVDDSQLPKDRFSAERLKGVDSTLKIQPAELGDSAMYLCASSLGLAGVDEQFFGPGTRLTVL.

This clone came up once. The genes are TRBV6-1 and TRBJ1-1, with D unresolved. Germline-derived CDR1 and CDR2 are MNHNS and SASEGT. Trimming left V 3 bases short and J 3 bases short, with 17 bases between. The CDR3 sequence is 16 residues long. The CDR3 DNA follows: TGTGCCAGCAGTGACCCCATAACTCCAGCGGACACTGAAGCTTTCTTT. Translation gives CASSDPITPADTEAFF.

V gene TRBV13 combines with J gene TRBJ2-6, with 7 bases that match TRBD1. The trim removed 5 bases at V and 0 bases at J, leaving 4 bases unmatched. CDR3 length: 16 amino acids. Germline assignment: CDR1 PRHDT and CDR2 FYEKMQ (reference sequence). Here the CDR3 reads CASSDRASSGANVLTF. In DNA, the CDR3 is TGTGCCAGCAGCGACAGGGCTAGCTCTGGGGCCAACGTCCTGACTTTC.

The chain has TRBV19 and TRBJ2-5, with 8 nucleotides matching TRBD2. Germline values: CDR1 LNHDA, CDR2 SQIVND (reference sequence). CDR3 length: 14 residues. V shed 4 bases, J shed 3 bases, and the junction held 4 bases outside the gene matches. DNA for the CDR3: TGTGCCAGTAGTACACCGGGACTAGAAGAGACCCAGTACTTC. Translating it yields CASSTPGLEETQYF.

Here the CDR3 reads CASSPEEGPGELFF. The CDR3 nucleotides are TGTGCCAGCAGCCCGGAGGAGGGACCCGGGGAGCTGTTTTTT. The chain carries TRBV5-4 and TRBJ2-2; D might be TRBD2 (6 bases). Germline assignment: CDR1 SGHNT and CDR2 YYREEE (reference sequence). CDR3 length: 14 residues. V lost 4 bases and J lost 6, with 13 bases in between. The full variable domain, completed using reference TRBV5-4 and TRBJ2-2, is ETGVTQSPTHLIKTRGQQVTLRCSSQSGHNTVSWYQQALGQGPQFIFQYYREEENGRGNFPPRFSGLQFPNYSSELNVNALELDDSALYLCASSPEEGPGELFFGEGSRLTVL.

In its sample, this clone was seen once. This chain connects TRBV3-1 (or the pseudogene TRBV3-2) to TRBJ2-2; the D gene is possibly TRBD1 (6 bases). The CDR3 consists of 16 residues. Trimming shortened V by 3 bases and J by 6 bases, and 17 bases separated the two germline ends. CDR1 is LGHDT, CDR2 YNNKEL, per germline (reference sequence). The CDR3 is CASSQPSEQGSGELFF. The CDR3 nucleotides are TGTGCCAGCAGCCAGCCATCAGAACAGGGTTCCGGGGAGCTGTTTTTT.

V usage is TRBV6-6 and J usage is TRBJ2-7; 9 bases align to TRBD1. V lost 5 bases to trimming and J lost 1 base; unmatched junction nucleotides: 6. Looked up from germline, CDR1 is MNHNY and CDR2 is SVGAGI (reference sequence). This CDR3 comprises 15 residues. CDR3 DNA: TGTGCCAGCAGTCAGCTGGGACAGGGATCCTACGAGCAGTACTTC. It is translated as CASSQLGQGSYEQYF.

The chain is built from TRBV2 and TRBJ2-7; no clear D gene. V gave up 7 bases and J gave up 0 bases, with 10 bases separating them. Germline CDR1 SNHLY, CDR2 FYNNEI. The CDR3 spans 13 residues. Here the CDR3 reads CASIKGSSYEQYF. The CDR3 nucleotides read TGTGCCAGCATAAAGGGCTCCTCCTACGAGCAGTACTTC.

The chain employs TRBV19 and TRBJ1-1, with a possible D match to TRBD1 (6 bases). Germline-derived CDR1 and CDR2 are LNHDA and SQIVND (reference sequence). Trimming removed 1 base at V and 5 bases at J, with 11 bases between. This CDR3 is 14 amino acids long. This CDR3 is CASSIAGGGTEAFF. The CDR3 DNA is TGTGCCAGTAGTATAGCCGGGGGCGGGACTGAAGCTTTCTTT. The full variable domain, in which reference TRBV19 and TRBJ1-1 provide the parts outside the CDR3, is DGGITQSPKYLFRKEGQNVTLSCEQNLNHDAMYWYRQDPGQGLRLIYYSQIVNDFQKGDIAEGYSVSREKKESFPLTVTSAQKNPTAFYLCASSIAGGGTEAFFGQGTRLTVV.

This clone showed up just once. The CDR3 loop reads CASSPLGGRTGELFF. The CDR3, as DNA: TGTGCCAGCAGCCCCCTCGGGGGGAGGACCGGGGAGCTGTTTTTT. This chain connects TRBV7-2 to TRBJ2-2, with 7 bases aligning to TRBD2. This CDR3 region has 15 residues. CDR1 SGHTA and CDR2 FQGNSA come from the germline V gene. V trimming: 5 bases; J trimming: 5 bases; junction bases outside the gene matches: 8.

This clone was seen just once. CDR3 bases: TGTGCCAGCAGCTCGGTTACTCAGGGGAACTCCTACGAGCAGTACTTC. It is translated as CASSSVTQGNSYEQYF. The chain combines TRBV7-2 with TRBJ2-7, with D possibly TRBD1 on 6 matching bases. Germline lookup yields CDR1 SGHTA and CDR2 FQGNSA. V gave up 4 bases and J gave up 0 bases, with 16 bases separating them. This CDR3 is 16 amino acids long.

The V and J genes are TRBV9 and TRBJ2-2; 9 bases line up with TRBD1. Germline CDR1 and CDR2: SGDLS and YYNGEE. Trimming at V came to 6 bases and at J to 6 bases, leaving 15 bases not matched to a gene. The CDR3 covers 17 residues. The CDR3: CASNLSGDRERAGELFF. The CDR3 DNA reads TGTGCCAGCAACCTCAGTGGGGACAGGGAAAGGGCCGGGGAGCTGTTTTTT.

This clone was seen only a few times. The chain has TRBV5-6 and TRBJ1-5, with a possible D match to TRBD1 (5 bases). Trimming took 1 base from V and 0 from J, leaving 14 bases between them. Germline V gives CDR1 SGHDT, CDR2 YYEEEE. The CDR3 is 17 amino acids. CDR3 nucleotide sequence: TGTGCCAGCAGCTTGTTAAGGGGCAGGCATAGCAATCAGCCCCAGCATTTT. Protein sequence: CASSLLRGRHSNQPQHF.

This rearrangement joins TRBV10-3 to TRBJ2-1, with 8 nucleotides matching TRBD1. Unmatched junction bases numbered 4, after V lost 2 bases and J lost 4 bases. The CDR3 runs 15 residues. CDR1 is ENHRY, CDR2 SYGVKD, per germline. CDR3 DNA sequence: TGTGCCATCAGTGAGGACAGGGGAGGATACAATGAGCAGTTCTTC. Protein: CAISEDRGGYNEQFF.

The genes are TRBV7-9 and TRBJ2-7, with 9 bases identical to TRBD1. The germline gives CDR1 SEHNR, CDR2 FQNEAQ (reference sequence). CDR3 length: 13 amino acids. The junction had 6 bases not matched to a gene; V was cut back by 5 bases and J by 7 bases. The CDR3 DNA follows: TGTGCCAGCAGCCAAGTGACAGGGGGAGAGCAGTACTTC. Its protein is CASSQVTGGEQYF.

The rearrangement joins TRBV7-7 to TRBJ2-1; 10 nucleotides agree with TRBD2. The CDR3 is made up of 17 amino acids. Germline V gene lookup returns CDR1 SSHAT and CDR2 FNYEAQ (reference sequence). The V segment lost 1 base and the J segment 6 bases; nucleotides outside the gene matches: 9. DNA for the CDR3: TGTGCCAGCAGCTTAGAGGTAGCGGGGGGTTTACGCAATGAGCAGTTCTTC. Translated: CASSLEVAGGLRNEQFF.

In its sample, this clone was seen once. This CDR3 reads CASSFRGGEKLFF. The DNA of the CDR3 is TGCGCCAGCAGCTTTCGTGGTGGCGAAAAACTGTTTTTT. The chain combines TRBV5-1 with TRBJ1-4; no clear D gene. Between the trimmed V and J ends, which lost 2 bases and 8 bases, there was a span of 10 bases. From germline, CDR1 is SGHRS and CDR2 YFSETQ. The CDR3 consists of 13 residues.

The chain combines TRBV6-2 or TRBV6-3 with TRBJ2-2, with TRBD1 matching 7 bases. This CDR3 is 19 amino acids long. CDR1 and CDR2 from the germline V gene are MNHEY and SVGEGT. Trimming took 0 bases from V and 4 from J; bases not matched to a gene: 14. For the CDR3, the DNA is TGTGCCAGCAGTTACTCTTACTCGGGACAGTTATTGAGCACCGGGGAGCTGTTTTTT. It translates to CASSYSYSGQLLSTGELFF.

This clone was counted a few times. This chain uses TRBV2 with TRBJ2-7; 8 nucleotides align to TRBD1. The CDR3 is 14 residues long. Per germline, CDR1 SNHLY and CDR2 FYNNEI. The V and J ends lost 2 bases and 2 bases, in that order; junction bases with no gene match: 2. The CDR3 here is CASSEQGAPYEQYF. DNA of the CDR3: TGTGCCAGCAGTGAACAGGGGGCTCCCTACGAGCAGTACTTC.

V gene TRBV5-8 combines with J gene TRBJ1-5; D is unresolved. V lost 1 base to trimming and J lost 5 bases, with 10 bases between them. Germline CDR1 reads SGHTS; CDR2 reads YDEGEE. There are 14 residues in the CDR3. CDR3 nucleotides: TGTGCCAGCAGCTTGACGAGTATCCATCAGCCCCAGCATTTT. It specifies CASSLTSIHQPQHF. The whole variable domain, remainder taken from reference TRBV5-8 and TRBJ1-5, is EAGVTQSPTHLIKTRGQQATLRCSPISGHTSVYWYQQALGLGLQFLLWYDEGEERNRGNFPPRFSGRQFPNYSSELNVNALELEDSALYLCASSLTSIHQPQHFGDGTRLSIL.

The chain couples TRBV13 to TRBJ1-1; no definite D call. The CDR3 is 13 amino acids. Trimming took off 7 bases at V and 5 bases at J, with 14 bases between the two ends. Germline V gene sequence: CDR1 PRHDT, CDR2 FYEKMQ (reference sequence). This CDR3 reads CASKEGSGTEAFF. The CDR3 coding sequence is TGTGCCAGCAAAGAAGGATCCGGAACTGAAGCTTTCTTT.